These 13 T cell receptor beta chains originate from one sample sequenced in a study of cytomegalovirus exposure and HLA in healthy donors. The primer mix had 60 Vbeta and 13 Jbeta primers. Using immunoSEQ multiplex PCR, the repertoire was profiled, and TCRdb retains in-frame clones only, with some absent. The sample has roughly 220,000 clones; 82% are singletons. Input material: PBMCs. Receptor source: a woman between 40 and 55 years old in good health and CMV-seronegative.

This sequence joins TRBV5-1 and TRBJ1-4; weak D call: TRBD1 (6 bases). Germline V gene data show CDR1 as SGHRS and CDR2 as YFSETQ. V was trimmed by 4 bases and J by 6 bases, leaving 19 bases between them. This CDR3 has 16 residues. The CDR3 is CASSAAQGLLDEKLFF. DNA for the CDR3: TGCGCCAGCAGCGCGGCACAGGGCTTGTTAGATGAAAAACTGTTTTTT. The complete variable domain, with remaining parts taken from reference TRBV5-1 and TRBJ1-4, reads KAGVTQTPRYLIKTRGQQVTLSCSPISGHRSVSWYQQTPGQGLQFLFEYFSETQRNKGNFPGRFSGRQFSNSRSEMNVSTLELGDSALYLCASSAAQGLLDEKLFFGSGTQLSVL.

This chain links TRBV6-1 with TRBJ1-1; D unclear. Germline V gene sequence: CDR1 MNHNS, CDR2 SASEGT. Trimming removed 7 bases from V and 4 bases from J, with 7 bases in between. CDR3 size: 11 residues. CDR3 amino acids: CASNTITEAFF. CDR3 DNA sequence: TGTGCCAGCAATACAATCACTGAAGCTTTCTTT.

J is TRBJ1-5 and V is TRBV2, with 9 bases that match TRBD1. From germline, CDR1 is SNHLY and CDR2 FYNNEI. The junction had 10 bases not matched to a gene; V was cut back by 6 bases and J by 7 bases. This CDR3 region has 15 residues. The CDR3 loop reads CASRLDRGSGQPQHF. DNA of the CDR3: TGTGCCAGCAGACTCGACAGGGGGTCAGGACAGCCCCAGCATTTT.

This chain joins TRBV19 and TRBJ2-7; 11 bases fit TRBD1. The V and J ends lost 4 bases and 4 bases, in that order; junction bases with no gene match: 6. The CDR3 totals 15 residues. The germline V gene has CDR1 LNHDA and CDR2 SQIVND (reference sequence). The CDR3 is CASSTGQGAGYEQYF. The CDR3 DNA is TGTGCCAGTAGTACCGGACAGGGGGCTGGATACGAGCAGTACTTC.

The rearrangement uses TRBV21-1 and TRBJ2-7; whether TRBD1, the table's D call, matches the DNA was not checked. TRBV21-1 is a pseudogene. The CDR3 is 16 residues long. The chain's CDR3 is CASSNEGGDSSYEQYF. CDR3 DNA: TGTGCCAGCAGCAACGAGGGTGGGGACAGCTCCTACGAGCAGTACTTC.

V usage is TRBV6-6 and J usage is TRBJ1-2; TRBD1 aligns across 7 bases. V was clipped by 0 bases and J by 4 bases; unmatched bases: 5. CDR1 is MNHNY and CDR2 is SVGAGI in the germline V gene (reference sequence). The CDR3 is made up of 15 amino acids. Here the CDR3 DNA reads TGTGCCAGCAGTTACTCCCAGGGGGAAGGCTATGGCTACACCTTC. This gives the protein CASSYSQGEGYGYTF.

J is TRBJ2-1 and V is TRBV7-2; D might be TRBD2 (5 bases). The CDR3 spans 16 residues. The V end lost 2 bases, the J end lost 3 bases, and 14 bases lay between the germline ends. Germline loops: CDR1 SGHTA, CDR2 FQGNSA. CDR3 nucleotides: TGTGCCAGCAGCTTATTCCCAGAGACTATCTACAATGAGCAGTTCTTC. This translates into CASSLFPETIYNEQFF.

The chain employs TRBV30 and TRBJ2-1; no firm D call. Germline lookup yields CDR1 GTSNPN and CDR2 SVGIG (reference sequence). CDR3 length equals 15 residues. V dropped 0 bases and J dropped 1 base, with 10 bases sitting between them. The CDR3 DNA reads TGTGCCTGGAGTGTTCCGGCGGCTTCCTACAATGAGCAGTTCTTC. Translating gives CAWSVPAASYNEQFF. Supplemented by reference TRBV30 and TRBJ2-1, the full variable domain reads SQTIHQWPATLVQPVGSPLSLECTVEGTSNPNLYWYRQAAGRGLQLLFYSVGIGQISSEVPQNLSASRPQDRQFILSSKKLLLSDSGFYLCAWSVPAASYNEQFFGPGTRLTVL.

The chain joins TRBV19 to TRBJ2-7; perhaps TRBD1 as D (6 bases). CDR1 and CDR2 (germline): LNHDA, SQIVND (reference sequence). This CDR3 region has 13 residues. Trimming removed 7 bases from V and 0 bases from J, with 10 bases in between. The CDR3 protein is CASKRTDSYEQYF. Here the CDR3 DNA reads TGTGCCAGTAAAAGGACAGACTCCTACGAGCAGTACTTC.

This rearrangement joins TRBV5-1 to TRBJ2-2; TRBD2 matches at 10 bases. Germline trimming cut 1 base from V and 0 bases from J; bases unmatched to any gene: 6. Germline lookup yields CDR1 SGHRS and CDR2 YFSETQ. The CDR3 totals 18 residues. The chain's CDR3 is CASSLTLAGATNTGELFF. CDR3 sequence (DNA): TGCGCCAGCAGCTTGACCCTAGCGGGAGCCACGAACACCGGGGAGCTGTTTTTT.

This clone has a handful of counts. This chain joins TRBV18 and TRBJ2-7; 10 nucleotides align to TRBD2. With 6 bases clipped from V and 2 bases from J, the junction kept 19 bases outside the gene matches. The CDR3 has 19 amino acids. CDR1 is KGHSH, CDR2 LQKENI, per germline. The CDR3 DNA follows: TGTGCCAGCTCTCACCCGGCGCAGGGGGGACTAGCGCAGACCTACGAGCAGTACTTC. Amino acids: CASSHPAQGGLAQTYEQYF.

This chain connects TRBV19 to TRBJ2-7; D possibly corresponds to TRBD1 (6 bases). The length of the CDR3 is 12 residues. V shed 7 bases and J shed 3 bases, with 10 bases lying between them. Looked up from germline, CDR1 is LNHDA and CDR2 is SQIVND (reference sequence). The CDR3 loop reads CASKARGYEQYF. In DNA, the CDR3 is TGTGCCAGTAAGGCCAGGGGCTACGAGCAGTACTTC.

This sequence joins TRBV10-3 and TRBJ2-7; D not certain. Germline CDR1 and CDR2: ENHRY and SYGVKD. V dropped 4 bases and J dropped 3 bases, with 10 bases sitting between them. This CDR3 is 13 amino acids long. The CDR3 DNA is TGTGCCATCAGTGCCGGGTCTTTCTACGAGCAGTACTTC. This encodes CAISAGSFYEQYF.